Each of the 17 T cell receptor beta chains below was sequenced from the same sample in a study of T cell repertoires in cytomegalovirus infection. These TCRs' antigens remain unknown. TCRdb reprocessed the reads with MiXCR, giving one entry per CDR3 protein. Of around 800,000 distinct CDR3 sequences in the sample, 32% were seen once. The starting material was cultured CD8+ T cells from PBMCs, obtained from culture after CMV antigen stimulation. These receptors were taken from a human donor in good health (CMV status not recorded). Some clones in this sample may be carry-over from other donors' samples.

A few counts support this clonotype. The CDR3 reads CASSQDQNGGGRETQYF. DNA for the CDR3: TGCGCCAGCAGCCAAGACCAAAATGGGGGGGGCCGAGAGACCCAGTACTTC. This rearrangement joins TRBV4-1 to TRBJ2-5; tentative D call: TRBD2 (7 bases). The V gene lost 0 bases and the J gene lost 4 bases, with 18 bases spanning the gap. There are 17 residues in the CDR3. Germline CDR1 MGHRA, CDR2 YSYEKL.

The chain employs TRBV25-1 and TRBJ1-1; D ambiguous. Germline CDR1 and CDR2: MGHDK and SYGVNS. The CDR3 extends over 15 amino acids. V lost 2 bases and J lost 0, with 10 bases in between. CDR3 amino acids: CASSEGRVMNTEAFF. CDR3 nucleotide sequence: TGTGCCAGCAGTGAAGGTAGGGTCATGAACACTGAAGCTTTCTTT.

This clonotype was recorded a few times. This chain joins TRBV4-3 and TRBJ2-2; TRBD1 might be the D (8 bases). Germline-derived CDR1 and CDR2 are LGHNA and YSLEER. The CDR3 loop spans 18 amino acids. V lost 4 bases and J 0 bases, leaving 18 bases between the germline ends. The CDR3 is CASSPRGRENANTGELFF. CDR3 sequence (DNA): TGCGCCAGCAGCCCCAGGGGGCGGGAGAACGCGAACACCGGGGAGCTGTTTTTT.

This clonotype was seen a handful of times. The rearrangement uses TRBV6-2 or TRBV6-3 and TRBJ2-5; weak D call: TRBD2 (5 bases). The CDR3 extends over 13 amino acids. The V and J ends lost 6 bases and 5 bases respectively, with 13 bases between them. Germline values: CDR1 MNHEY, CDR2 SVGEGT. The chain's CDR3 is CASSQLVRETQYF. Written as DNA, the CDR3 is TGTGCCAGCAGCCAACTAGTCCGGGAGACCCAGTACTTC.

The chain couples TRBV7-2 to TRBJ2-1; 8 positions match TRBD2. CDR1 is SGHTA, CDR2 FQGNSA, per germline. The CDR3 sequence is 15 residues long. The trim removed 4 bases at V and 2 bases at J, leaving 4 bases unmatched. The CDR3 reads CASSSPGLAYNEQFF. The CDR3 nucleotides read TGTGCCAGCAGCTCGCCGGGACTAGCCTACAATGAGCAGTTCTTC. The whole variable domain, filled in from reference TRBV7-2 and TRBJ2-1, reads GAGVSQSPSNKVTEKGKDVELRCDPISGHTALYWYRQSLGQGLEFLIYFQGNSAPDKSGLPSDRFSAERTGGSVSTLTIQRTQQEDSAVYLCASSSPGLAYNEQFFGPGTRLTVL.

This clonotype was seen ten or more times. This chain connects TRBV27 to TRBJ1-1, with a tentative D call TRBD1 (6 bases). V lost 6 bases, J lost 5 bases, and 13 bases lay in between. CDR3 length: 13 amino acids. Germline assignment: CDR1 MNHEY and CDR2 SMNVEV (reference sequence). This CDR3 reads CASSPTTGTEAFF. The CDR3 DNA sequence: TGTGCCAGCAGCCCGACTACAGGGACTGAAGCTTTCTTT.

This clonotype has only a few counts. The chain combines TRBV7-9 with TRBJ2-1; 9 bases are shared with TRBD2. Germline CDR1 reads SEHNR; CDR2 reads FQNEAQ (reference sequence). The J segment lost 5 bases and the V segment lost 1 base, leaving 6 bases of the junction unmatched. The CDR3 spans 16 residues. The CDR3 here is CASSLETSGLDNEQFF. CDR3 in DNA: TGTGCCAGCAGCTTAGAGACTAGCGGACTTGACAATGAGCAGTTCTTC.

This sequence joins TRBV28 and TRBJ1-5; D unclear. Per the germline V gene, CDR1 is MDHEN and CDR2 is SYDVKM. The CDR3 consists of 14 residues. Trimming pared 6 bases from V and 0 bases from J, leaving 9 bases between. The CDR3 sequence: CASSQTLSNQPQHF. CDR3 sequence (DNA): TGTGCCAGCAGCCAGACACTTAGCAATCAGCCCCAGCATTTT.

The chain has TRBV28 and TRBJ1-2, with a possible D match to TRBD1 (6 bases). V lost 5 bases and J 2 bases, leaving 12 bases between the germline ends. The CDR3 is 14 residues long. Germline V CDR1 and CDR2: MDHEN, SYDVKM. As DNA, the CDR3 is TGTGCCAGCAGTACTCTCGGGACAAACTATGGCTACACCTTC. Its translation: CASSTLGTNYGYTF.

This clonotype was seen only a few times. This chain links TRBV5-4 with TRBJ2-3, with TRBD2 identical over 9 bases. CDR3 size: 16 residues. J lost 0 bases, V lost 3 bases, and 5 bases had no gene match. Germline-derived CDR1 and CDR2 are SGHNT and YYREEE (reference sequence). The CDR3 nucleotides are TGTGCCAGCAGCTCCTCTAGCGGGGAGAGCACAGATACGCAGTATTTT. Translation gives CASSSSSGESTDTQYF.

This clonotype was picked up a small number of times. The V gene is TRBV12-3 or TRBV12-4, the J gene TRBJ2-5; 8 bases are shared with TRBD1. CDR3 length: 19 amino acids. J lost 1 base, V lost 3 bases, and 16 bases had no gene match. This chain's CDR3 is CASSFSSTWTDRGQETQYF. The CDR3, as DNA: TGTGCCAGCAGTTTTAGCAGTACTTGGACCGACAGGGGCCAAGAGACCCAGTACTTC.

This chain connects TRBV27 to TRBJ2-3, with a weak D call TRBD2 (6 bases). Germline V gives CDR1 MNHEY, CDR2 SMNVEV (reference sequence). This CDR3 has 11 residues. V was pared by 7 bases and J by 8 bases, with 10 bases between. The CDR3 sequence is CASTHGGTQYF. The CDR3, as DNA: TGTGCCAGCACCCACGGGGGTACGCAGTATTTT.

This clonotype is a singleton in its sample. The genes are TRBV3-1 and TRBJ2-1; a weak D match, TRBD2 (5 bases). This CDR3 has 15 amino acids. Germline V gives CDR1 LGHDT, CDR2 YNNKEL (reference sequence). V was shortened by 0 bases and J by 3 bases, with 9 bases between the two germline ends. The CDR3 region has the DNA TGTGCCAGCAGCCAAGACCACGGGGTCTACAATGAGCAGTTCTTC. Protein: CASSQDHGVYNEQFF.

This clonotype appeared many times. The V call is TRBV7-8, the J call TRBJ2-7; tentatively, D is TRBD1 or TRBD2 (5 bases each). CDR1 is SGHVS, CDR2 FQNEAQ, per germline. Deletions cut 1 base from V and 6 bases from J, with 19 bases between. The CDR3 has 16 amino acids. As DNA, the CDR3 is TGTGCCAGCAGCTTAGAGTCGGGGCTAGGGTTCTCCGAGCAGTACTTC. It specifies CASSLESGLGFSEQYF. The full variable domain, rest sourced from reference TRBV7-8 and TRBJ2-7, is GAGVSQSPRYKVAKRGQDVALRCDPISGHVSLFWYQQALGQGPEFLTYFQNEAQLDKSGLPSDRFFAERPEGSVSTLKIQRTQQEDSAVYLCASSLESGLGFSEQYFGPGTRLTVT.

This clonotype was seen at least ten times. The chain employs TRBV7-2 and TRBJ2-3; 13 bases are shared with TRBD2. Germline CDR1 SGHTA, CDR2 FQGNSA. This CDR3 comprises 17 residues. V gave up 2 bases and J gave up 0 bases; unmatched junction bases: 2. Written as DNA, the CDR3 is TGTGCCAGCAGCTTAACTAGCGGGGGGGTCAGCACAGATACGCAGTATTTT. This encodes CASSLTSGGVSTDTQYF.

J is TRBJ2-2 and V is TRBV19; 12 bases fit TRBD2. Germline lookup yields CDR1 LNHDA and CDR2 SQIVND (reference sequence). CDR3 length equals 20 residues. J gave up 0 bases and V 8 bases, and 16 bases lay outside the gene matches. The DNA for the CDR3 is TGTGCCAGTCGGAGGTGGCTAGCGGGGGGGCACGGGGCGAACACCGGGGAGCTGTTTTTT. Amino acids: CASRRWLAGGHGANTGELFF.

This clonotype showed up many times. The rearrangement uses TRBV27 and TRBJ1-1; 7 bases map to TRBD1. Germline loops: CDR1 MNHEY, CDR2 SMNVEV (reference sequence). Trimming took 2 bases from V and 3 from J; bases not matched to a gene: 9. The CDR3 runs to 16 residues. The CDR3 loop reads CASSLRPTGEDTEAFF. For the CDR3, the DNA is TGTGCCAGCAGTTTACGTCCCACAGGGGAGGACACTGAAGCTTTCTTT.